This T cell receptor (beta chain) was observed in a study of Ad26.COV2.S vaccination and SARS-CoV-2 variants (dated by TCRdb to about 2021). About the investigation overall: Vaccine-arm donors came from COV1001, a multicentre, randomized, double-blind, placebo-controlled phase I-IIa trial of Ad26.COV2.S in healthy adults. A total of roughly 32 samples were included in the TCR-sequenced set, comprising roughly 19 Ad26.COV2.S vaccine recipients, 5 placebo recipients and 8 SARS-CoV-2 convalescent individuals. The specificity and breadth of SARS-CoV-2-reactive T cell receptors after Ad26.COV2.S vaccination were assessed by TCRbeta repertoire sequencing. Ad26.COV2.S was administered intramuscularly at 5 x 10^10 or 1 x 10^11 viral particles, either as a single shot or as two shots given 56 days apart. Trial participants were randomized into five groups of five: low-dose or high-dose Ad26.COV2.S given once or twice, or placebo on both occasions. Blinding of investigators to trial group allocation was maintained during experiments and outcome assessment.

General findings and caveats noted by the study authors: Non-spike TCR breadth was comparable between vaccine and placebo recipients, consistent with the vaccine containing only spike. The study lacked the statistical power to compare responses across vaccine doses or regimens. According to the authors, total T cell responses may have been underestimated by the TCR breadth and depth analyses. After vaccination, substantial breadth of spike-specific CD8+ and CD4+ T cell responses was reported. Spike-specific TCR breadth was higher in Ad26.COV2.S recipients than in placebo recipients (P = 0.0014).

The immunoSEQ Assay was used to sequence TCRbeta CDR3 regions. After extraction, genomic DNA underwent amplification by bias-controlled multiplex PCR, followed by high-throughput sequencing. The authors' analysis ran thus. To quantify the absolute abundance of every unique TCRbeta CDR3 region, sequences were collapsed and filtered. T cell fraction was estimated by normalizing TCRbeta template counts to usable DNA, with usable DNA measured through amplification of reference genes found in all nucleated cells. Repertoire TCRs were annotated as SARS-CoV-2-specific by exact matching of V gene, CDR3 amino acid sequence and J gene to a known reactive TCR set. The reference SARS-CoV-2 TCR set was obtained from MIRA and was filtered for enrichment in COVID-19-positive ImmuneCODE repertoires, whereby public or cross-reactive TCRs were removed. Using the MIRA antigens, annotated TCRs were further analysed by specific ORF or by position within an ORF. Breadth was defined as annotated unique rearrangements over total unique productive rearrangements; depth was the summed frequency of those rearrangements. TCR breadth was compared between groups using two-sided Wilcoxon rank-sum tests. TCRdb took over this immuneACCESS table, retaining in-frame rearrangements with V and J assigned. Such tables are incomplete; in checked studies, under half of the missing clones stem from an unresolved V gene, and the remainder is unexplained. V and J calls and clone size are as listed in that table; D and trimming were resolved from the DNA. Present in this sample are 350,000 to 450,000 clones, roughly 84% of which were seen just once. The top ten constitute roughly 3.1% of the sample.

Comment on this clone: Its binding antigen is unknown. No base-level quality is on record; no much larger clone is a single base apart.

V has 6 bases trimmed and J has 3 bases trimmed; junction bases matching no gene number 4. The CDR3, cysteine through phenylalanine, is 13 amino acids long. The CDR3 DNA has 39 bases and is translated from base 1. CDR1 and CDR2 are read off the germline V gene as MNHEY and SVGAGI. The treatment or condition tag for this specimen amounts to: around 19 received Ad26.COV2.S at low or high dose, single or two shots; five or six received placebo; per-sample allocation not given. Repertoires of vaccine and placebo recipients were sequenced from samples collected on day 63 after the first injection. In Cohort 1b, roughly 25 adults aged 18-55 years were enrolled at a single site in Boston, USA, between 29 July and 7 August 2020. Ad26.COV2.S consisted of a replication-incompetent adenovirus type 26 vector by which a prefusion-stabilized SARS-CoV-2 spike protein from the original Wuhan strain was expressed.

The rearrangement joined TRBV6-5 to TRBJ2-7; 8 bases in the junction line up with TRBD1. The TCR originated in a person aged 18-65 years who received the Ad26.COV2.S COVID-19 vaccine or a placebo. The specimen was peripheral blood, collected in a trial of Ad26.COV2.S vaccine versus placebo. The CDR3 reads CASSQGASYEQYF. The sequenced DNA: TGTGCCAGCAGCCAGGGGGCTAGCTACGAGCAGTACTTC.